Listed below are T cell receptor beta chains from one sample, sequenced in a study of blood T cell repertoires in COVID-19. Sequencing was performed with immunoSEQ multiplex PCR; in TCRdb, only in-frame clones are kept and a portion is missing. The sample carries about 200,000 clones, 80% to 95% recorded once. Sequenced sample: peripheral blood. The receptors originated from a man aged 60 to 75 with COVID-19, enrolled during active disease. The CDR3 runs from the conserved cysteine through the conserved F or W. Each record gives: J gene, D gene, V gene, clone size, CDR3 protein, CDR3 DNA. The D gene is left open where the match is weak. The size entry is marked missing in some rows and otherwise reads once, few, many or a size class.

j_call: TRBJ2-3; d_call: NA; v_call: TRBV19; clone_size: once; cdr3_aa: CASSILGAVRSGESTDTQYF; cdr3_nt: TGTGCCAGTAGTATTTTGGGTGCCGTTCGGTCGGGGGAGAGCACAGATACGCAGTATTTT
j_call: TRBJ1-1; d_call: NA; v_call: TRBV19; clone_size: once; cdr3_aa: CASSIDSRNTEAFF; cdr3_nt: TGTGCCAGTAGTATAGATTCCCGGAACACTGAAGCTTTCTTT
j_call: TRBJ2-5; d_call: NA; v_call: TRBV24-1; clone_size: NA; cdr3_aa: CAISRGPGETQYF; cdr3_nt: TGTGCCATCAGCAGGGGCCCGGGGGAGACCCAGTACTTC
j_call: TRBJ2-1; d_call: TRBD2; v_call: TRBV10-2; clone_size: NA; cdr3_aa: CASSDSGGRYFVSYNEQFF; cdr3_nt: TGCGCCAGCAGTGATAGCGGGGGGCGCTACTTTGTCTCCTACAATGAGCAGTTCTTC
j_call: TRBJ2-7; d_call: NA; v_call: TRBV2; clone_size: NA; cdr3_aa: CASSEWGEDEQYF; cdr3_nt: TGTGCCAGCAGTGAATGGGGAGAGGACGAGCAGTACTTC
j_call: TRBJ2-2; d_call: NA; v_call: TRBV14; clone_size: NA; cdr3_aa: CASSQGPGDTGELFF; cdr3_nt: TGTGCCAGCAGCCAAGGTCCCGGGGACACCGGGGAGCTGTTTTTT
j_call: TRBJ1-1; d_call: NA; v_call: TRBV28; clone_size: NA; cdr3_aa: CASSSDMNTEAFF; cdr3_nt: TGTGCCAGCAGTTCGGACATGAACACTGAAGCTTTCTTT
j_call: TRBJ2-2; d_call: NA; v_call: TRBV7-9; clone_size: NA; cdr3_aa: CASSFDRTSGELFF; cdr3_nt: TGTGCCAGCAGCTTCGACAGAACCAGCGGGGAGCTGTTTTTT
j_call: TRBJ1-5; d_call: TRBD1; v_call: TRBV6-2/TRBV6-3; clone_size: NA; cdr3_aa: CASSYSGQGAAQPQHF; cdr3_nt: TGTGCCAGCAGTTACTCGGGACAGGGGGCTGCCCAGCCCCAGCATTTT
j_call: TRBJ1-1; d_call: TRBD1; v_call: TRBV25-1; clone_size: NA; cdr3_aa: CASTSGTGMNTEAFF; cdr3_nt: TGTGCCAGCACCTCCGGGACAGGGATGAACACTGAAGCTTTCTTT
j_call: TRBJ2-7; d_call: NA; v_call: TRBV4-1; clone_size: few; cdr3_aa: CASSQAKQAYEQYF; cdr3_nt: TGCGCCAGCAGCCAAGCCAAGCAAGCCTACGAGCAGTACTTC
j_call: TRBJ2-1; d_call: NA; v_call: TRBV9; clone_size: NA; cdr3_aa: CASSVESGGGEQFF; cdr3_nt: TGTGCCAGCAGCGTAGAATCCGGGGGAGGTGAGCAGTTCTTC
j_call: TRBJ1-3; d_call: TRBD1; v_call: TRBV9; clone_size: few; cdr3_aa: CASSPRQGASGNTIYF; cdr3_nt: TGTGCCAGCAGCCCCCGACAGGGGGCATCTGGAAACACCATATATTTT
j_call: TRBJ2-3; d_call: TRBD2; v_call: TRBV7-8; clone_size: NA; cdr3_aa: CASSQGLATDTQYF; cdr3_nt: TGTGCCAGCAGCCAAGGACTAGCCACAGATACGCAGTATTTT
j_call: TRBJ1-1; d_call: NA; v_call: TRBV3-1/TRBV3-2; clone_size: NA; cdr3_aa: CASSRETATNTEAFF; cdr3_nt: TGTGCCAGCAGCCGAGAGACAGCTACGAACACTGAAGCTTTCTTT
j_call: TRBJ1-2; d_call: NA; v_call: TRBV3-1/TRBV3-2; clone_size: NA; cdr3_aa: CASSQGVGHRGYTF; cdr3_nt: TGTGCCAGCAGCCAAGGGGTTGGACACCGCGGCTACACCTTC
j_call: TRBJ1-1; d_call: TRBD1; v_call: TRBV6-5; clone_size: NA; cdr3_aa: CASSTAGTVNTEAFF; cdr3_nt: TGTGCCAGCAGTACCGCAGGGACAGTGAACACTGAAGCTTTCTTT
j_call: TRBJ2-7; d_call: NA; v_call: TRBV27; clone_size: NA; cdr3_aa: CASSEGVTYEQYF; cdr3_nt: TGTGCCAGCAGTGAAGGAGTAACCTACGAGCAGTACTTC
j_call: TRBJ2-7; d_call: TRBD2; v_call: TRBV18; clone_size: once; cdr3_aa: CASSPPGLAGGYEQYF; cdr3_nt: TGTGCCAGCTCACCACCGGGACTAGCGGGGGGGTACGAGCAGTACTTC
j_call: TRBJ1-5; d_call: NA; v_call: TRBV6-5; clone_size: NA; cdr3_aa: CASRTVTLSNQPQHF; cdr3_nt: TGTGCCAGCAGGACAGTTACTCTTAGCAATCAGCCCCAGCATTTT
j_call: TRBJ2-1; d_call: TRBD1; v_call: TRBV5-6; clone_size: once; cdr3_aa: CASSPAGQGYNEQFF; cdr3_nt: TGTGCCAGCAGCCCTGCGGGACAGGGATACAATGAGCAGTTCTTC
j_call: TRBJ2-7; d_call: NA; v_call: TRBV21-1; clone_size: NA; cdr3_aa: CASSKDIGAGGYEQYF; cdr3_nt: TGTGCCAGCAGCAAAGACATTGGGGCGGGGGGCTACGAGCAGTACTTC